The next 12 T cell receptor beta chains were all read from a single sample in a study of shared clonotypes between healthy human individuals. Only in-frame clones appear in the TCRdb table, and some are missing; sequencing was by immunoSEQ multiplex PCR. The table has over 850,000 clones, approximately 80% seen once. Material: memory CD4+ T cells from PBMCs. This sample's subset: CD45RA-negative fraction. Source of these receptors: a man between 18 and 29 years old in good health. Some clones in this sample may be carry-over from other donors' samples.

This clone has just a few counts. This chain joins TRBV20-1 and TRBJ1-2, with D perhaps matching TRBD1 (5 bases). Germline V CDR1 and CDR2: DFQATT, SNEGSKA (reference sequence). The CDR3 runs to 11 residues. Between the trimmed V and J ends, which lost 6 bases and 5 bases, there was a span of 10 bases. The CDR3 DNA reads as TGCAGTGCCGACAGTGTGTATGGCTACACCTTC. Protein sequence: CSADSVYGYTF.

J is TRBJ2-5 and V is TRBV4-1; D may be TRBD1 (5 bases). V lost 0 bases and J 9 bases, leaving 14 bases between the germline ends. From germline, CDR1 is MGHRA and CDR2 YSYEKL. The CDR3 loop spans 14 amino acids. This CDR3 reads CASSQERLGAAQYF. The CDR3 DNA reads TGCGCCAGCAGCCAAGAGAGGTTAGGGGCCGCCCAGTACTTC.

This clone turned up a few times. The rearrangement joins TRBV5-4 to TRBJ2-1; 7 bases agree with TRBD2. Trimming cost V 4 bases and J 6 bases; bases outside gene matches: 22. This CDR3 comprises 19 residues. Looked up from germline, CDR1 is SGHNT and CDR2 is YYREEE (reference sequence). The CDR3 DNA follows: TGTGCCAGCAGCCTCGCCGGGGGAGCGGGAAGTCTTGGGTTCAATGAGCAGTTCTTC. Translation gives CASSLAGGAGSLGFNEQFF.

The chain recombines TRBV2 with TRBJ2-5, with 7 bases that match TRBD1. Germline V CDR1 and CDR2: SNHLY, FYNNEI. This CDR3 has 13 amino acids. Trimming at V came to 7 bases and at J to 5 bases, leaving 7 bases not matched to a gene. The DNA for the CDR3 is TGTGCCAGCACTACAGGGGTCAAGGAGACCCAGTACTTC. Encoded protein: CASTTGVKETQYF. Using reference TRBV2 and TRBJ2-5 for the parts outside the CDR3, the full variable domain is EPEVTQTPSHQVTQMGQEVILRCVPISNHLYFYWYRQILGQKVEFLVSFYNNEISEKSEIFDDQFSVERPDGSNFTLKIRSTKLEDSAMYFCASTTGVKETQYFGPGTRLLVL.

This chain links TRBV18 with TRBJ1-1; no definite D call. With 3 bases removed from V and 4 bases from J, the gap between germline ends came to 12 bases. The germline gives CDR1 KGHSH, CDR2 LQKENI. The CDR3 consists of 14 residues. CDR3: CASSPRTVGTEAFF. The CDR3 DNA reads as TGTGCCAGCTCACCCCGAACGGTGGGCACTGAAGCTTTCTTT.

The genes are TRBV6-1 and TRBJ2-5; no definite D call. Deletions cut 4 bases from V and 1 base from J, with 10 bases between. The germline CDR1 and CDR2 sequences are MNHNS and SASEGT. The CDR3 has 14 amino acids. The CDR3 sequence: CASSAEDAQETQYF. CDR3 nucleotide sequence: TGTGCCAGCAGTGCCGAGGACGCCCAAGAGACCCAGTACTTC.

V usage is TRBV6-1 and J usage is TRBJ1-2; D gene uncertain. Germline-derived CDR1 and CDR2 are MNHNS and SASEGT. The CDR3 is 15 amino acids. V was shortened by 1 base and J by 4 bases, with 13 bases between the two germline ends. The CDR3 loop is CASSEDWTGSYGYTF. Here the CDR3 DNA reads TGTGCCAGCAGTGAAGACTGGACGGGGTCCTATGGCTACACCTTC.

This clone appeared a single time. V is TRBV29-1 and J is TRBJ1-2, with D tentatively TRBD1 (6 bases). Deletions cut 7 bases from V and 4 bases from J, with 16 bases between. This CDR3 is built from 13 residues. Germline CDR1 is SQVTM and CDR2 is ANQGSEA. CDR3 sequence reads: CSAGPDRPYGYTF. CDR3 nucleotide sequence: TGCAGCGCTGGCCCGGACAGACCCTATGGCTACACCTTC. Combining the CDR3 with reference TRBV29-1 and TRBJ1-2 gives the whole variable domain SAVISQKPSRDICQRGTSLTIQCQVDSQVTMMFWYRQQPGQSLTLIATANQGSEATYESGFVIDKFPISRPNLTFSTLTVSNMSPEDSSIYLCSAGPDRPYGYTFGSGTRLTVV.

This clone was seen just once. The rearrangement uses TRBV5-4 and TRBJ2-7, with TRBD2 identical over 7 bases. Per the germline V gene, CDR1 is SGHNT and CDR2 is YYREEE (reference sequence). The CDR3 has 13 amino acids. V was pared by 1 base and J by 7 bases, with 5 bases of the junction left unmatched. CDR3 protein: CASSLLLADEQYF. In nucleotides, the CDR3 is TGTGCCAGCAGCTTGCTGCTAGCGGATGAGCAGTACTTC.

This chain joins TRBV28 and TRBJ1-1, with 7 nucleotides matching TRBD1. From germline, CDR1 is MDHEN and CDR2 SYDVKM. CDR3 length: 15 residues. V lost 4 bases, J lost 5 bases, and 10 bases stayed unmatched. CDR3 sequence reads: CASSSLTTGKTEAFF. In DNA, the CDR3 is TGTGCCAGCAGTTCCCTAACGACAGGGAAGACTGAAGCTTTCTTT.

The chain links TRBV5-1 to TRBJ1-1; D call uncertain. CDR1 is SGHRS and CDR2 is YFSETQ in the germline V gene. The CDR3 totals 15 residues. With 0 bases removed from V and 0 bases from J, the gap between germline ends came to 9 bases. CDR3 loop: CASSLDGLMNTEAFF. CDR3 bases: TGCGCCAGCAGCTTGGATGGGTTGATGAACACTGAAGCTTTCTTT.

The sample holds a few counts of this clone. V gene TRBV6-1 combines with J gene TRBJ2-7; the D gene is possibly TRBD2 (6 bases). There are 14 residues in the CDR3. V was clipped by 4 bases and J by 3 bases, with 13 bases between them. Germline CDR1 and CDR2: MNHNS and SASEGT. DNA of the CDR3: TGTGCCAGCAGTGTCCGGGACGGGGGCTACGAGCAGTACTTC. Translated: CASSVRDGGYEQYF.